The rows below give T cell receptor beta chains drawn from one sample of a study of STAT3 mutations in large granular lymphocyte leukemia. Data came from immunoSEQ multiplex PCR; TCRdb stores just in-frame clones and leaves some out. This table holds nearly 25,000 clones, over 90% found once. The specimen was peripheral blood mononuclear cells. All receptors derive from a middle-aged man with T-cell large granular lymphocyte leukemia. Some clones in this sample may be carry-over from other donors' samples. Both conserved end residues are trimmed from each CDR3. A D gene is named only where the DNA matches it firmly.

D gene,J gene,V gene,CDR3 protein
TRBD1,TRBJ2-4,TRBV19,ASSKDWTGKNIQY
TRBD1,TRBJ2-2,TRBV6-5,ASSTGQGATGELF
NA,TRBJ1-1,TRBV5-5,ASSLEPYEAF
TRBD2,TRBJ2-1,TRBV18,ASSGRGPYNEQF
TRBD1,TRBJ2-2,TRBV29-1,SVEARDRGNTGELF
NA,TRBJ2-7,TRBV18,ASSVQDRRGQY
TRBD1,TRBJ2-3,TRBV6-7,ASSCLRQGDGTDTQY
NA,TRBJ1-5,TRBV4-1,ASSQGQGPGQPQH
TRBD2,TRBJ2-7,TRBV11-2,ASSLSDSAGESYEQY
TRBD2,TRBJ2-3,TRBV7-9,ASSFATGTTGTDTQY
TRBD2,TRBJ2-5,TRBV5-1,ASSLGTSGSQETQY
NA,TRBJ1-2,TRBV7-2,ASTPTAVRGRSEGYT
TRBD2,TRBJ2-1,TRBV5-4,ASSASGGSYNEQF
NA,TRBJ2-1,TRBV9,ASSTGLNEQF
TRBD1,TRBJ2-1,TRBV7-9,ASSSQPPGTGYNEQF
NA,TRBJ1-3,TRBV18,ASSPGIEAGNTIY
TRBD1,TRBJ2-3,TRBV5-1,ASSLVGTGGTDTQY
NA,TRBJ2-7,TRBV7-9,ASSASYEQY
NA,TRBJ2-1,TRBV7-2,ASSSALGGRTFNEQF
TRBD1,TRBJ1-6,TRBV30,AWSYRGLSDSPLH
TRBD1,TRBJ1-4,TRBV5-1,ASRWDSLYEKLF
NA,TRBJ1-2,TRBV4-1,ASSLGRDTVYGYT
NA,TRBJ1-1,TRBV18,ASSLSGGSNTEAF
NA,TRBJ1-2,TRBV29-1,SVEDQSGHGYT
TRBD2,TRBJ2-2,TRBV30,AWNSGGNTGELF
TRBD2,TRBJ2-1,TRBV4-3,ASSLGLAGSYNEQF
NA,TRBJ2-7,TRBV25-1,ASSSGFYEQY
TRBD2,TRBJ2-5,TRBV10-3,ACAASGGQETQY
TRBD1,TRBJ1-1,TRBV6-1,ASSSRQGGGTEAF
NA,TRBJ2-7,TRBV6-6,ASSYGRAYEQY
NA,TRBJ2-3,TRBV7-9,ASSLAPNTQY
NA,TRBJ1-5,TRBV30,AWSVGAQPQH
NA,TRBJ1-1,TRBV7-9,ASSNTLVGQLNTEAF
TRBD1,TRBJ2-7,TRBV7-2,ASSLGQGPLYEQY
NA,TRBJ1-5,TRBV5-8,ASSFGTALNQPQH
TRBD1,TRBJ1-1,TRBV7-2,ASNPGQLNTEAF
NA,TRBJ2-1,TRBV5-1,ASSLEQGPRF
NA,TRBJ1-4,TRBV7-9,ASSSRGGDEKLF
NA,TRBJ1-1,TRBV5-1,ASSTGGSLNTEAF
NA,TRBJ2-7,TRBV11-2,ASSLEAGRYEQY
TRBD1,TRBJ1-4,TRBV6-6,ASKGANEKLF
TRBD1,TRBJ1-6,TRBV18,ASSLVVTGVGSPLH
NA,TRBJ1-1,TRBV6-1,ASSEARGTEAF
NA,TRBJ1-1,TRBV11-2,ASSSRTVRDTEAF
NA,TRBJ1-6,TRBV27,ASSPTSTGNLYNSPLH
NA,TRBJ1-5,TRBV5-1,ASSAGDYSNQPQH
NA,TRBJ2-1,TRBV5-1,ASSLNLGVGTYNEQF
NA,TRBJ2-2,TRBV5-4,ASSPTKTQSTTGELF
NA,TRBJ1-2,TRBV7-1,ASSLTEANYGYT
NA,TRBJ2-5,TRBV7-9,ASSSAPDRETQY
NA,TRBJ1-5,TRBV6-5,ASSYYRSNQPQH
TRBD1,TRBJ1-6,TRBV5-1,ASREQGLNSPLH
NA,TRBJ1-3,TRBV7-9,ASSLRNVSGNTIY
NA,TRBJ2-7,TRBV19,ATRTGSVDEQY
NA,TRBJ2-3,TRBV9,ASSPGGGPFTDTQY
NA,TRBJ1-2,TRBV5-1,ASRTQAEANNYGYT
NA,TRBJ1-6,TRBV11-2,ASSQTGNNSPLH